The clone carrying this TCR beta chain was detected once. Its antigen remains unknown. Donors likely had unrecorded immune exposures despite being nominally healthy when sampled. Amplification used 60 Vbeta primers and 13 Jbeta primers. Repertoires were generated with immunoSEQ multiplex PCR, while TCRdb's copy carries only in-frame clones and drops some. The repertoire holds some 160,000 clones, with over 60% as singletons. This CDR3 has 15 amino acids. Trimming took off 6 bases at V and 8 bases at J, with 20 bases between the two ends. Germline V CDR1 and CDR2: MDHEN, SYDVKM. This sample was included in a study of cytomegalovirus exposure and HLA in healthy donors. Study findings and constraints: Segments of the TCR beta V type were, in most cases, productive about 87% or about 30% of the time in an earlier analysis. Among the sequence variants, a highly shared cluster was likely an artifact of sequencing.

This chain uses TRBV28 with TRBJ1-5, with D maybe TRBD1 (5 bases). Input material: PBMCs. This TCR derives from a woman aged 25 to 39 in good health and CMV-seronegative. CDR3 nucleotides: TGTGCCAGCAGGTCTAACCAGGGCTTCGAGAAGCCCCAGCATTTT. It encodes CASRSNQGFEKPQHF.